The rows below give T cell receptor beta chains drawn from one sample of a study of blood T cells in healthy people across ages. TCRdb reanalysed the 5' RACE reads using MiXCR and keeps one entry per CDR3 protein. This table has 2 million or so distinct CDR3 sequences, around 50% appearing once. Sequencing used blood. The origin of the receptors is a woman aged 40 to 49 in good health. Each CDR3 is given with its conserved first and last residue. The order of the fields is J gene, D gene, clone size, V gene, CDR3 DNA, CDR3 protein. The D gene is left open where the match is weak. Clone size, where shown, is once, few, many, or a class for clones that have expanded.

j_call: TRBJ2-4; d_call: NA; clone_size: NA; v_call: TRBV7-3; cdr3_nt: TGTGCCAGCAGCTTAACGGCATCATCAGGCCAAAACATTCAGTACTTC; cdr3_aa: CASSLTASSGQNIQYF
j_call: TRBJ2-1; d_call: NA; clone_size: few; v_call: TRBV20-1; cdr3_nt: TGCAGTGCTAGAGATAACAGGGCTAGCTCCTACAATGAGCAGTTCTTC; cdr3_aa: CSARDNRASSYNEQFF
j_call: TRBJ1-2; d_call: TRBD1; clone_size: NA; v_call: TRBV5-1; cdr3_nt: TGCGCCAGCACCTGGGTGGGACAGACATATGGCTACACCTTC; cdr3_aa: CASTWVGQTYGYTF
j_call: TRBJ2-5; d_call: NA; clone_size: NA; v_call: TRBV3-1; cdr3_nt: TGTGCCAGCAGCCAAGCGGCAACCCAAGAGACCCAGTACTTC; cdr3_aa: CASSQAATQETQYF
j_call: TRBJ2-5; d_call: NA; clone_size: NA; v_call: TRBV7-6; cdr3_nt: TGTGCCAGCTCACGATCCGCCCTCCAAGAGACCCAGTACTTC; cdr3_aa: CASSRSALQETQYF
j_call: TRBJ2-7; d_call: NA; clone_size: NA; v_call: TRBV5-1; cdr3_nt: TGCGCCAGCAGCTTTACAGGGTCTGGTACCTACGAGCAGTACTTC; cdr3_aa: CASSFTGSGTYEQYF
j_call: TRBJ2-1; d_call: TRBD1; clone_size: NA; v_call: TRBV5-1; cdr3_nt: TGCGCCAGCAGCTTGATCGACAGGGGGCGAAATGAGCAGTTCTTC; cdr3_aa: CASSLIDRGRNEQFF
j_call: TRBJ2-1; d_call: TRBD2; clone_size: NA; v_call: TRBV5-4; cdr3_nt: TGTGCCAGCAGCTTGGGCGGGGGGGCCATCGACGAGCAGTTCTTC; cdr3_aa: CASSLGGGAIDEQFF
j_call: TRBJ2-3; d_call: NA; clone_size: NA; v_call: TRBV5-1; cdr3_nt: TGCGCCAGCATGGAATCCGGGATCACAGATACGCAGTATTTT; cdr3_aa: CASMESGITDTQYF
j_call: TRBJ1-2; d_call: NA; clone_size: few; v_call: TRBV20-1; cdr3_nt: TGCAGTGCTAGAGATCCGGGGGGGGCTGGCTATGGCTACACCTTC; cdr3_aa: CSARDPGGAGYGYTF
j_call: TRBJ2-5; d_call: TRBD1; clone_size: NA; v_call: TRBV5-1; cdr3_nt: TGCGCCAGCAGCCGCACACAGAGGACAGGGGAAGAGACCCAGTACTTC; cdr3_aa: CASSRTQRTGEETQYF
j_call: TRBJ1-2; d_call: NA; clone_size: few; v_call: TRBV15; cdr3_nt: TGTGCCACCAGCGGTGACTATGGCTACACCTTC; cdr3_aa: CATSGDYGYTF
j_call: TRBJ2-4; d_call: NA; clone_size: NA; v_call: TRBV20-1; cdr3_nt: TGCAGTGCTACGGAGGGGCGGAACATTCAGTACTTC; cdr3_aa: CSATEGRNIQYF
j_call: TRBJ2-6; d_call: NA; clone_size: few; v_call: TRBV18; cdr3_nt: TGTGCCAGCTCACCTTTCACGGCAGTAACTGGGGCCAACGTCCTGACTTTC; cdr3_aa: CASSPFTAVTGANVLTF
j_call: TRBJ1-6; d_call: NA; clone_size: NA; v_call: TRBV2; cdr3_nt: TGTGCCAGCAGTGGGGACCAACGGAGGAATTCACCCCTCCACTTT; cdr3_aa: CASSGDQRRNSPLHF
j_call: TRBJ2-1; d_call: NA; clone_size: NA; v_call: TRBV12-3/TRBV12-4; cdr3_nt: TGTGCCAGCAGTTGGAGGAGCTCCTACAATGAGCAGTTCTTC; cdr3_aa: CASSWRSSYNEQFF
j_call: TRBJ2-7; d_call: TRBD1; clone_size: NA; v_call: TRBV2; cdr3_nt: TGTGCCAGCAGTGACCCGGACAGGAAAGCCTACGAGCAGTACTTC; cdr3_aa: CASSDPDRKAYEQYF
j_call: TRBJ2-1; d_call: TRBD2; clone_size: NA; v_call: TRBV4-3; cdr3_nt: TGCGCCAGCAGCCAGGGCCTCGGGGGGGGGAACTCCTACAAGGAGCAGTTCTTC; cdr3_aa: CASSQGLGGGNSYKEQFF
j_call: TRBJ1-5; d_call: NA; clone_size: NA; v_call: TRBV28; cdr3_nt: TGTGCCAGCAGATCCAGCAGAGACAGGTTTGGGAATCAGCCCCGGCATTTT; cdr3_aa: CASRSSRDRFGNQPRHF
j_call: TRBJ2-7; d_call: NA; clone_size: NA; v_call: TRBV28; cdr3_nt: TGTGCCGGAGCCTCGGGGAGCAGCGACTCCTACGAGCAGTACTTC; cdr3_aa: CAGASGSSDSYEQYF